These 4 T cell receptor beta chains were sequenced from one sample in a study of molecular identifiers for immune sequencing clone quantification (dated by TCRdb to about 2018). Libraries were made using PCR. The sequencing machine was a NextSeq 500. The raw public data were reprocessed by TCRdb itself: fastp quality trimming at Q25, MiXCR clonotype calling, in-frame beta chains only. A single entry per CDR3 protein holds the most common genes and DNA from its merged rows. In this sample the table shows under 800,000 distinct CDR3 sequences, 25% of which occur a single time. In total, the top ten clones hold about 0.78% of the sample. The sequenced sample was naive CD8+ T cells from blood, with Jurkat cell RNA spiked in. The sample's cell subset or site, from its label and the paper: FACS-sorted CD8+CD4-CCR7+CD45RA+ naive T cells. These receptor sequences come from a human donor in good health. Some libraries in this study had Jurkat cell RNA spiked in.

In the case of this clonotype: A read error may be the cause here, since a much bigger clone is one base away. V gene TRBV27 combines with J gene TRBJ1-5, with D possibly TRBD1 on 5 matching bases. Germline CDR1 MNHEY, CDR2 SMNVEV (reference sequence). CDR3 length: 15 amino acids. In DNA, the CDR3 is TGTGCCAGCAGACCTACCGACAGAACCAATCAGCCCCTGCATTTT. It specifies CASRPTDRTNQPLHF.

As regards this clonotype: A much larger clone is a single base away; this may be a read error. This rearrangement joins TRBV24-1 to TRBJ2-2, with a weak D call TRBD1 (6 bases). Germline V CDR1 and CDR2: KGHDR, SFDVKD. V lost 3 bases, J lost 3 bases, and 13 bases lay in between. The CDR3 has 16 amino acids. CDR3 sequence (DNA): TGTGCCACCAGTGATACTAATTACAGGGACACCGGGGAGCTGTTTTTT. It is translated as CATSDTNYRDTGELFF.

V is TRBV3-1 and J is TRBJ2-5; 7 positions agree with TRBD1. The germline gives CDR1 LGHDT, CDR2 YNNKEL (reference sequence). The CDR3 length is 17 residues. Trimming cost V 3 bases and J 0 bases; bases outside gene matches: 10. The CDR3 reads CASSQIGTATYQETQYF. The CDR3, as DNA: TGTGCCAGCAGCCAGATCGGGACAGCTACATACCAAGAGACCCAGTACTTC.

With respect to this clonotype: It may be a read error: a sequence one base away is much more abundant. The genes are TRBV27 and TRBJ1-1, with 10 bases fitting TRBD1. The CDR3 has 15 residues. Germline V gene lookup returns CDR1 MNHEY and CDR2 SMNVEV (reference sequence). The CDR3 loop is CASRGVTGGYTEALF. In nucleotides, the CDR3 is TGTGCCAGCAGGGGGGTGACAGGGGGCTACACTGAAGCTCTCTTT.